The 30 T cell receptor beta chains reported below all come from one sample, sequenced in a study of technical replicates of blood from several donors. Profiling relied on immunoSEQ multiplex PCR, and the TCRdb table lists in-frame clones only, not all of them. In the table there are approximately 70,000 clones, approximately 97% of which are singletons. Sequences were obtained from T cells isolated from PBMCs. The origin of the receptors is a human donor in good health.

V is TRBV30 and J is TRBJ2-5, with TRBD2 identical over 12 bases. The CDR3 has 13 residues. Germline loops: CDR1 GTSNPN, CDR2 SVGIG (reference sequence). The trim removed 5 bases at V and 5 bases at J, leaving 3 bases unmatched. CDR3 residues: CAWFGLAGETQYF. The CDR3 region has the DNA TGTGCCTGGTTCGGACTAGCGGGGGAGACCCAGTACTTC.

The CDR3 nucleotides are TGTGCCAGCAGTTTATTCGGCGGGGATTTCGAGCAGTACTTC. It translates to CASSLFGGDFEQYF. The V call is TRBV28, the J call TRBJ2-7; D is possibly TRBD2 (6 bases). This CDR3 has 14 amino acids. Germline V gives CDR1 MDHEN, CDR2 SYDVKM. Trimming took 1 base from V and 6 from J, leaving 13 bases between them.

This chain connects TRBV21-1 to TRBJ1-2; the table gives TRBD1 as D, unverified against the DNA. TRBV21-1 is listed as a pseudogene. This CDR3 spans 15 amino acids. The CDR3 DNA reads as TGTGCCAGCAGCAGGGAAGGCAGGGGAGACGATGGCTACACCTTC. This codes for CASSREGRGDDGYTF.

The chain has TRBV14 and TRBJ2-7; D gene uncertain. The CDR3 extends over 15 amino acids. Trimming left V 4 bases short and J 3 bases short, with 16 bases between. Germline V CDR1 and CDR2: SGHDN, FVKESK. The CDR3 bases are TGTGCCAGCAGCCGAACAATGACTGGCCGCTACGAGCAGTACTTC. As protein: CASSRTMTGRYEQYF.

The gene calls are TRBV19 and TRBJ1-2, with a possible D match to TRBD1 (5 bases). With 3 bases removed from V and 4 bases from J, the gap between germline ends came to 9 bases. Germline loops: CDR1 LNHDA, CDR2 SQIVND (reference sequence). This CDR3 has 13 residues. The CDR3 reads CASSMGLRYGYTF. DNA for the CDR3: TGTGCCAGTAGTATGGGGCTTCGCTATGGCTACACCTTC. The full variable domain, with the rest looked up from reference TRBV19 and TRBJ1-2, is DGGITQSPKYLFRKEGQNVTLSCEQNLNHDAMYWYRQDPGQGLRLIYYSQIVNDFQKGDIAEGYSVSREKKESFPLTVTSAQKNPTAFYLCASSMGLRYGYTFGSGTRLTVV.

V usage is TRBV5-1 and J usage is TRBJ2-3; 9 positions agree with TRBD2. The CDR3 loop spans 16 amino acids. Trimming took 0 bases from V and 1 from J; bases not matched to a gene: 3. The V gene's germline CDR1 is SGHRS and CDR2 YFSETQ. The CDR3: CASSLDSGGRTDTQYF. The CDR3 DNA reads TGCGCCAGCAGCTTGGATAGCGGGGGACGCACAGATACGCAGTATTTT.

This clone was seen only once. CDR3 DNA sequence: TGTGCCAGCAGCGTAGCGTGGGGGGGGACTGAAGCTTTCTTT. Residues: CASSVAWGGTEAFF. The V and J genes are TRBV9 and TRBJ1-1, with a tentative D call TRBD1 (5 bases). The CDR3 spans 14 residues. V dropped 0 bases and J dropped 5 bases, with 11 bases sitting between them. Germline CDR1 and CDR2: SGDLS and YYNGEE. Drawing the rest from reference TRBV9 and TRBJ1-1, the complete variable domain is DSGVTQTPKHLITATGQRVTLRCSPRSGDLSVYWYQQSLDQGLQFLIQYYNGEERAKGNILERFSAQQFPDLHSELNLSSLELGDSALYFCASSVAWGGTEAFFGQGTRLTVV.

This chain uses TRBV30 with TRBJ2-7; the D gene is possibly TRBD1 (6 bases). Germline CDR1 reads GTSNPN; CDR2 reads SVGIG (reference sequence). V was shortened by 5 bases and J by 1 base, with 18 bases between the two germline ends. The CDR3 length is 15 residues. The CDR3 spells CAWLGPGHRSYEQYF. DNA for the CDR3: TGTGCCTGGCTGGGGCCGGGACATAGGTCCTACGAGCAGTACTTC. Together with reference TRBV30 and TRBJ2-7, the CDR3 gives the full variable domain: SQTIHQWPATLVQPVGSPLSLECTVEGTSNPNLYWYRQAAGRGLQLLFYSVGIGQISSEVPQNLSASRPQDRQFILSSKKLLLSDSGFYLCAWLGPGHRSYEQYFGPGTRLTVT.

The chain is built from TRBV7-8 and TRBJ2-7, with TRBD1 as a possible D gene (6 bases). Germline V gene data show CDR1 as SGHVS and CDR2 as FQNEAQ. The CDR3 runs to 16 residues. V was trimmed by 2 bases and J by 6 bases, leaving 20 bases between them. The DNA for the CDR3 is TGTGCCAGCAGCTTATACCTGAGTGGGGGCAACTTCGAGCAGTACTTC. The encoded protein is CASSLYLSGGNFEQYF.

V is TRBV7-9 and J is TRBJ1-1, with 10 bases identical to TRBD1. The CDR3 has 17 residues. The germline CDR1 and CDR2 sequences are SEHNR and FQNEAQ (reference sequence). V dropped 4 bases and J dropped 3; count of bases not matched to a gene: 11. Here the CDR3 DNA reads TGTGCCAGCAGCTCAACTCGTCGGACAGGGGGGGACACTGAAGCTTTCTTT. It encodes CASSSTRRTGGDTEAFF.

J is TRBJ2-3 and V is TRBV5-6; tentative D call: TRBD1 (6 bases). V was clipped by 4 bases and J by 2 bases, with 14 bases between them. Germline-derived CDR1 and CDR2 are SGHDT and YYEEEE. The CDR3 is 15 amino acids. CDR3 sequence reads: CASSLQGGPTDTQYF. DNA for the CDR3: TGTGCCAGCAGCCTACAGGGTGGTCCCACAGATACGCAGTATTTT.

The gene calls are TRBV30 and TRBJ1-1; weak D call: TRBD1 (5 bases). The CDR3 spans 15 residues. Germline lookup yields CDR1 GTSNPN and CDR2 SVGIG (reference sequence). Trimming shortened V by 2 bases and J by 1 base, and 14 bases separated the two germline ends. The CDR3 reads CAWSFTGGRNTEAFF. The CDR3 coding sequence is TGTGCCTGGAGTTTTACAGGCGGACGGAACACTGAAGCTTTCTTT.

The chain is built from TRBV1 and TRBJ2-7; the table assigns TRBD2, which was not confirmed against the DNA. TRBV1 is shown as a pseudogene. The CDR3 extends over 20 amino acids. The CDR3 loop reads CTSSQDLPKFRGGTRCEQYF. The CDR3 region has the DNA TGCACCAGCAGCCAAGATCTCCCTAAGTTTCGGGGGGGTACCAGGTGCGAGCAGTACTTC.

This chain uses TRBV27 with TRBJ2-7; TRBD1 aligns across 7 bases. The CDR3 contains 15 residues. V shed 5 bases, J shed 5 bases, and the junction held 12 bases outside the gene matches. Germline V CDR1 and CDR2: MNHEY, SMNVEV (reference sequence). CDR3 region: CASSPGTAPVNEQYF. Written as DNA, the CDR3 is TGTGCCAGCAGTCCGGGGACAGCCCCAGTGAACGAGCAGTACTTC.

The rearrangement joins TRBV11-3 to TRBJ1-6; D perhaps matches TRBD1 (6 bases). Per germline, CDR1 SGHNT and CDR2 YENEEA. CDR3 size: 17 residues. Deletions cut 2 bases from V and 8 bases from J, with 19 bases between. CDR3 coding DNA: TGTGCCAGCAGCTTACCGATCGCCAGGGGAAGGTATTCACCCCTCCACTTT. This gives the protein CASSLPIARGRYSPLHF.

The V gene is TRBV6-5, the J gene TRBJ1-6; a possible D gene is TRBD1 (5 bases). CDR1 is MNHEY and CDR2 is SVGAGI in the germline V gene. The CDR3 is 14 amino acids. The V gene lost 5 bases and the J gene lost 8 bases, with 13 bases spanning the gap. CDR3 loop: CASSPRQLDSPLHF. The CDR3 bases are TGTGCCAGCAGTCCTAGACAGCTAGATTCACCCCTCCACTTT.

The genes are TRBV11-2 and TRBJ2-7; maybe TRBD1 (6 bases). Trimming removed 1 base at V and 2 bases at J, with 9 bases between. The CDR3 contains 14 residues. Germline V gene lookup returns CDR1 SGHAT and CDR2 FQNNGV. The CDR3 DNA is TGTGCCAGCAGCTTAGGGGACATACCCTACGAGCAGTACTTC. Its translation: CASSLGDIPYEQYF.

The rearrangement joins TRBV19 to TRBJ1-5, with a tentative D call TRBD1 (6 bases). This CDR3 has 13 residues. Germline CDR1 is LNHDA and CDR2 is SQIVND (reference sequence). With 6 bases removed from V and 3 bases from J, the gap between germline ends came to 9 bases. The CDR3 nucleotides read TGTGCCAGTAGCAGGGGCATCAATCAGCCCCAGCATTTT. Translation gives CASSRGINQPQHF.

The chain is built from TRBV4-2 and TRBJ2-3; D is perhaps TRBD2 (5 bases). The V and J ends lost 1 base and 2 bases respectively, with 13 bases between them. The germline gives CDR1 LGHNA, CDR2 YNFKEQ. The CDR3 is made up of 16 amino acids. CDR3 nucleotide sequence: TGTGCCAGCAGCCAAGCCTCGGAGAGGGTCACAGATACGCAGTATTTT. This gives the protein CASSQASERVTDTQYF.

V gene TRBV6-1 combines with J gene TRBJ1-1; 8 bases align to TRBD1. Germline lookup yields CDR1 MNHNS and CDR2 SASEGT. The CDR3 extends over 16 amino acids. With V trimmed by 0 bases and J by 2 bases, 5 bases remained unmatched. Here the CDR3 reads CASSEARQGSNTEAFF. CDR3 DNA sequence: TGTGCCAGCAGTGAAGCCCGACAGGGGTCAAACACTGAAGCTTTCTTT.

The chain carries TRBV10-3 and TRBJ1-1, with D tentatively TRBD1 (6 bases). The germline CDR1 and CDR2 sequences are ENHRY and SYGVKD. Trimming pared 0 bases from V and 11 bases from J, leaving 19 bases between. The CDR3 length is 15 residues. CDR3 in amino acids: CAISESARGESRAFF. The CDR3 nucleotides read TGTGCCATCAGTGAGTCGGCCAGGGGAGAGTCGCGCGCTTTCTTT.

This chain connects TRBV7-9 to TRBJ1-1; no firm D call. V lost 5 bases and J lost 10, with 8 bases in between. The CDR3 contains 10 residues. Germline V CDR1 and CDR2: SEHNR, FQNEAQ (reference sequence). CDR3 in amino acids: CASSPSVAFF. Written as DNA, the CDR3 is TGTGCCAGCAGCCCCTCCGTAGCTTTCTTT.

The J gene is TRBJ1-2, the V gene TRBV27, with TRBD1 matching 7 bases. Germline values: CDR1 MNHEY, CDR2 SMNVEV (reference sequence). The CDR3 length is 16 residues. V shed 6 bases and J 0 bases; nucleotides not matched to a gene: 10. The CDR3 spells CASSRDSSLANYGYTF. In DNA, the CDR3 is TGTGCCAGCAGCCGGGACAGTTCTCTAGCTAACTATGGCTACACCTTC.

The V and J genes are TRBV9 and TRBJ1-1, with TRBD1 identical over 8 bases. The ends lost 3 bases at V and 8 bases at J; junction bases unmatched: 6. Germline V gene sequence: CDR1 SGDLS, CDR2 YYNGEE. The CDR3 has 13 residues. CDR3 loop: CASSAGTGREAFF. The CDR3 DNA is TGTGCCAGCAGCGCAGGGACAGGTAGGGAAGCTTTCTTT.

The CDR3 nucleotides read TGTGCCAGCAGCTTAGCGGACAGGGTTAATGAAAAACTGTTTTTT. It specifies CASSLADRVNEKLFF. This chain links TRBV7-6 with TRBJ1-4; TRBD1 matches 8 bases. CDR1 SGHVS and CDR2 FNYEAQ come from the germline V gene. This CDR3 spans 15 amino acids. V shed 0 bases, J shed 4 bases, and the junction held 1 base outside the gene matches.

V is TRBV28 and J is TRBJ2-7; 7 bases are a match to TRBD2. The CDR3 is made up of 15 amino acids. V shed 5 bases, J shed 3 bases, and the junction held 10 bases outside the gene matches. Germline CDR1 reads MDHEN; CDR2 reads SYDVKM. This CDR3 is CASSTRTRGDYEQYF. In DNA form, the CDR3 reads TGTGCCAGCAGTACACGGACTAGGGGCGACTACGAGCAGTACTTC.

The gene calls are TRBV28 and TRBJ2-7, with D perhaps matching TRBD1 (5 bases). V lost 8 bases and J lost 2, with 13 bases in between. The germline gives CDR1 MDHEN, CDR2 SYDVKM. This CDR3 is built from 13 residues. The CDR3 DNA reads TGTGCCAGCGAAGGGGTTCCTGCCTACGAGCAGTACTTC. This codes for CASEGVPAYEQYF.

The chain links TRBV7-6 to TRBJ2-7; D perhaps matches TRBD2 (5 bases). CDR3 length: 13 amino acids. V was pared by 2 bases and J by 2 bases, with 7 bases between. CDR1 and CDR2 (germline): SGHVS, FNYEAQ. CDR3 sequence reads: CASSLSGAYEQYF. CDR3 DNA sequence: TGTGCCAGCAGCTTATCCGGGGCCTACGAGCAGTACTTC.

This rearrangement joins TRBV2 to TRBJ2-7, with D possibly being TRBD1 (6 bases). In germline, CDR1 is SNHLY, CDR2 FYNNEI. V was clipped by 7 bases and J by 0 bases, with 16 bases between them. CDR3 size: 15 residues. CDR3 sequence (DNA): TGTGCCAGCACCATCGAACAGGGCTTCTCCTACGAGCAGTACTTC. Amino acid sequence: CASTIEQGFSYEQYF.

This sequence joins TRBV5-1 and TRBJ1-2; 8 bases agree with TRBD1. V was pared by 3 bases and J by 5 bases, with 9 bases of the junction left unmatched. The CDR3 length is 15 residues. Per germline, CDR1 SGHRS and CDR2 YFSETQ. The DNA for the CDR3 is TGCGCCAGCAGCTGGTTATCAGGGGGCGCGTATGGCTACACCTTC. Residues: CASSWLSGGAYGYTF.